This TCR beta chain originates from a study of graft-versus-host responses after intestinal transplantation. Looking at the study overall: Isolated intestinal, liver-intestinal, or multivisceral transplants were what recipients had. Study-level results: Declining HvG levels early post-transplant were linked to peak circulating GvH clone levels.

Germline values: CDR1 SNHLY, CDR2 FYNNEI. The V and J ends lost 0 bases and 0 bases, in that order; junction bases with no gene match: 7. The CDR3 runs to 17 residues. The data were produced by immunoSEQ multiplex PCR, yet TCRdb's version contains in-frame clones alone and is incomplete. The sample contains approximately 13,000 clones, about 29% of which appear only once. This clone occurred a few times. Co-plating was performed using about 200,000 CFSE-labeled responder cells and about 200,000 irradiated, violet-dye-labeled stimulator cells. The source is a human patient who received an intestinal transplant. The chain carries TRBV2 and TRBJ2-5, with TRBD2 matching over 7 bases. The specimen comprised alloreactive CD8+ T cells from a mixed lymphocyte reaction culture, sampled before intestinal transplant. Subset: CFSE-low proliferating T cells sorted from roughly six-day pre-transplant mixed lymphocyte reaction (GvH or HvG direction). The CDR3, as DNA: TGTGCCAGCAGTGAAGCGGTGGGGCGGGAGAACCAAGAGACCCAGTACTTC. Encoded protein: CASSEAVGRENQETQYF. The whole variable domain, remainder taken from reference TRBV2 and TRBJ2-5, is EPEVTQTPSHQVTQMGQEVILRCVPISNHLYFYWYRQILGQKVEFLVSFYNNEISEKSEIFDDQFSVERPDGSNFTLKIRSTKLEDSAMYFCASSEAVGRENQETQYFGPGTRLLVL.